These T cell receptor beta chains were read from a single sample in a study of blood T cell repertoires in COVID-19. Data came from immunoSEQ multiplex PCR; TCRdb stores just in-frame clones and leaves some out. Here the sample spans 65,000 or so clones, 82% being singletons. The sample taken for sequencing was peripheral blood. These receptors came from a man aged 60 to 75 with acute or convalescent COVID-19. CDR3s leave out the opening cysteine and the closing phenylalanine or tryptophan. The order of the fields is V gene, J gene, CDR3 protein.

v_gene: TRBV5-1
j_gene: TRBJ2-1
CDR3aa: ASSLVPGSYNEQF

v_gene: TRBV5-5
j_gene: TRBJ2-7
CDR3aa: ASSFQGSSYEQY

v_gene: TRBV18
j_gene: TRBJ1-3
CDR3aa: ASSPGTAGNTIY

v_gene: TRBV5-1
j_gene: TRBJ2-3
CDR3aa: ASSPGTSGVTDTQY

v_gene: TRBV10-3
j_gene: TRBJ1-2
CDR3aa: AISGGLYGYT

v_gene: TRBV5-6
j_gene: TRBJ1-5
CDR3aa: ASSLELNQPQH

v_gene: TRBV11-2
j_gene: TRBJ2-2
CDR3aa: ASSLGQGQWWNTGELF

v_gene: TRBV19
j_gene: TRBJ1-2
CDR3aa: ASSIGTGPYGYT

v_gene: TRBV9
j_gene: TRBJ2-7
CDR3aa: ASSVAMGQFYEQY

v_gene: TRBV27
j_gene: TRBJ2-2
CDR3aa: ATSGFTGELF

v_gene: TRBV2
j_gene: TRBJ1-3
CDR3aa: ASSGNSGNTIY

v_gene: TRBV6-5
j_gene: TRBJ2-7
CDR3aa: ASSSFGGRDEQY

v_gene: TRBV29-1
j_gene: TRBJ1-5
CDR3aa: SCGEGSNQPQH

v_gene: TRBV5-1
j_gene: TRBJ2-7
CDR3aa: ASGGDVYEQY

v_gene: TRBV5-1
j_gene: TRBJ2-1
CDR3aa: ASSTMIGSNEQF

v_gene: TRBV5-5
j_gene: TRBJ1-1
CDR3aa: ASSLSLSGRRGTEAF

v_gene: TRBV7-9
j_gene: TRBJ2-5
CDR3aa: ASSFGQGVWETQY